This T cell receptor (beta chain) derives from a study of CD8 T cells in Susac syndrome. An amount of RNA that ranged from roughly 0.45 to 1 ug was reverse transcribed with random hexamers. In TCRdb, the immunoSEQ multiplex PCR reads were re-called with MiXCR into one record per CDR3 protein. The data show more than 100,000 distinct CDR3 sequences, 90% to 95% seen once. This CDR3 spans 17 amino acids. The V and J ends lost 0 bases and 4 bases respectively, with 15 bases between them. Germline V gene sequence: CDR1 LNHNV, CDR2 YYDKDF (reference sequence). Sequencing was carried out using CD4+ T cells from PBMCs. The V gene is TRBV15, the J gene TRBJ1-4; D call uncertain. This clonotype originated in a human donor in good health. The CDR3 is CATSRDRTASYNEKLFF. For the CDR3, the DNA is TGTGCCACCAGCAGAGATCGAACAGCCTCATATAATGAAAAACTGTTTTTT. Looking up the rest from reference TRBV15 and TRBJ1-4 gives the full variable domain: DAMVIQNPRYQVTQFGKPVTLSCSQTLNHNVMYWYQQKSSQAPKLLFHYYDKDFNNEADTPDNFQSRRPNTSFCFLDIRSPGLGDTAMYLCATSRDRTASYNEKLFFGSGTQLSVL.